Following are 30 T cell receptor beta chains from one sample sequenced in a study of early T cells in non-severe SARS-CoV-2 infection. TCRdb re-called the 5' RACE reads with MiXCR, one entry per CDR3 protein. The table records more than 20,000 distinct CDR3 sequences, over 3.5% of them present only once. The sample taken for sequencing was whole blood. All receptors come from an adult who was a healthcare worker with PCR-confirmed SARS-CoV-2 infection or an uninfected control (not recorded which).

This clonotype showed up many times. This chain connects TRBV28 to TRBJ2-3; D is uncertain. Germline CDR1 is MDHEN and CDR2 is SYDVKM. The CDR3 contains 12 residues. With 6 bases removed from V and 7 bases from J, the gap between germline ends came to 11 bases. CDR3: CASSAPFNTQYF. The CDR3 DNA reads TGTGCCAGCAGCGCCCCGTTCAATACGCAGTATTTT. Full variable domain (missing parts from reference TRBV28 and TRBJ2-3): DVKVTQSSRYLVKRTGEKVFLECVQDMDHENMFWYRQDPGLGLRLIYFSYDVKMKEKGDIPEGYSVSREKKERFSLILESASTNQTSMYLCASSAPFNTQYFGPGTRLTVL.

The CDR3 here is CASKRTGELFF. In DNA, the CDR3 is TGTGCCAGCAAACGAACCGGGGAGCTGTTTTTT. The V gene is TRBV2, the J gene TRBJ2-2; no firm D call. Trimming pared 7 bases from V and 5 bases from J, leaving 5 bases between. CDR1 is SNHLY, CDR2 FYNNEI, per germline. CDR3 size: 11 residues.

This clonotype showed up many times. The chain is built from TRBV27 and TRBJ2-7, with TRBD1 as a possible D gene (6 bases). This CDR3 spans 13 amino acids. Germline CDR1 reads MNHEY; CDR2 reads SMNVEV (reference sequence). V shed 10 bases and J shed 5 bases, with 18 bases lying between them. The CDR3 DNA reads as TGTGCCACCACAGGGCCAGATAAAAACGAGCAGTACTTC. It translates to CATTGPDKNEQYF.

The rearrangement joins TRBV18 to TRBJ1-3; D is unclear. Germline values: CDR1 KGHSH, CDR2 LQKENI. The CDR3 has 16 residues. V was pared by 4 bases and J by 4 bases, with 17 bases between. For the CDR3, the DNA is TGTGCCAGCTCACTAACCCCGGGCGCGAAAGGAAACACCATATATTTT. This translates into CASSLTPGAKGNTIYF.

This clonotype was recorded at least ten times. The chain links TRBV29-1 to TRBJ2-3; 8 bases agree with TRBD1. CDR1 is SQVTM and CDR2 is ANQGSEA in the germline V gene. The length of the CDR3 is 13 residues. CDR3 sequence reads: CTVGQGGADTQYF. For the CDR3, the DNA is TGCACAGTAGGACAGGGTGGCGCAGATACGCAGTATTTT.

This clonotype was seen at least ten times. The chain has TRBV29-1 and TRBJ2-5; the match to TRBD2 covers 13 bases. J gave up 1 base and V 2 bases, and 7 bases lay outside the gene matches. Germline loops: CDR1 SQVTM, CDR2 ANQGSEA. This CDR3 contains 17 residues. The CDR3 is CSVEFLGLAGPQETQYF. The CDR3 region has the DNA TGCAGCGTTGAATTCCTGGGACTAGCGGGACCCCAAGAGACCCAGTACTTC.

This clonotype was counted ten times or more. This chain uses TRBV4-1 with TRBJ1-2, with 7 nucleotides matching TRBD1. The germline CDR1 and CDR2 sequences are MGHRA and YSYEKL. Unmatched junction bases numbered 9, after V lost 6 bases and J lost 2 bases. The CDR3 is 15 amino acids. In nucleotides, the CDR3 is TGCGCCAGCAGTCTAAGCGGACAGGCGAACTATGGCTACACCTTC. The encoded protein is CASSLSGQANYGYTF.

The CDR3 DNA follows: TGCAGTGCTAGCCGGCAGGGGGTCCCCTACGAGCAGTACTTC. Its protein product is CSASRQGVPYEQYF. This rearrangement joins TRBV20-1 to TRBJ2-7; 7 nucleotides match TRBD1. Germline V gene sequence: CDR1 DFQATT, CDR2 SNEGSKA (reference sequence). V was clipped by 3 bases and J by 2 bases; unmatched bases: 7. This CDR3 has 14 amino acids.

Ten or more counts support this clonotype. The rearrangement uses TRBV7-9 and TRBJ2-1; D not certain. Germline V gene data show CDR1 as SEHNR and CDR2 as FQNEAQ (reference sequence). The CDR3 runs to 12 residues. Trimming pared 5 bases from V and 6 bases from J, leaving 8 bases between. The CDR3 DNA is TGTGCCAGCAGCGTCGGCAGCAATGAGCAGTTCTTC. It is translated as CASSVGSNEQFF.

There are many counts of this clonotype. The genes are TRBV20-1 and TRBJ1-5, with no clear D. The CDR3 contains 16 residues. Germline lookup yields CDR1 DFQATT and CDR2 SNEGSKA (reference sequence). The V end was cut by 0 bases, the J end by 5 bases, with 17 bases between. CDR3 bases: TGCAGTGCTAGAGATCCCCTTGAGCTAAGGGATCAGCCCCAGCATTTT. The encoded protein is CSARDPLELRDQPQHF.

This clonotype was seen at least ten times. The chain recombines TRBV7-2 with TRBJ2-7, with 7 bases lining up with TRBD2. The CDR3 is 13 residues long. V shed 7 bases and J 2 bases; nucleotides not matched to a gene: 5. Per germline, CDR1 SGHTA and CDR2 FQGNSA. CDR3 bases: TGTGCCAGCATGGGCGGGAGTGCCTACGAGCAGTACTTC. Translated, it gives CASMGGSAYEQYF.

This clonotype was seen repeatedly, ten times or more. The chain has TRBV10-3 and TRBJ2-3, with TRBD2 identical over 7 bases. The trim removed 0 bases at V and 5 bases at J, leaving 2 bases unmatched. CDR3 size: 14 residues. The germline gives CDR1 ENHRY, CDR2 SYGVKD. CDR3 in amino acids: CAISESTSEDTQYF. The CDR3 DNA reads TGTGCCATCAGTGAGTCCACTAGCGAAGATACGCAGTATTTT.

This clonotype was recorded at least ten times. The CDR3 is CASSQSGDRGPQETQYF. As DNA, the CDR3 is TGCGCCAGCAGTCAATCAGGGGACAGGGGCCCACAAGAGACCCAGTACTTC. V usage is TRBV23-1 and J usage is TRBJ2-5; 10 bases fit TRBD1. TRBV23-1 is labeled an ORF, and its function is uncertain. With 0 bases clipped from V and 2 bases from J, the junction kept 6 bases outside the gene matches. There are 17 residues in the CDR3.

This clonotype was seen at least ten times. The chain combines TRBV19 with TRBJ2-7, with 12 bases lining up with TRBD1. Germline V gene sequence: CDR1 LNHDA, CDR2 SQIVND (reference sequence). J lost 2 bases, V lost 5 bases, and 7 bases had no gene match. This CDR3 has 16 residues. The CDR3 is CASSSPGQGATYEQYF. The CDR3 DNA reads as TGTGCCAGTAGTTCTCCGGGACAGGGGGCTACCTACGAGCAGTACTTC.

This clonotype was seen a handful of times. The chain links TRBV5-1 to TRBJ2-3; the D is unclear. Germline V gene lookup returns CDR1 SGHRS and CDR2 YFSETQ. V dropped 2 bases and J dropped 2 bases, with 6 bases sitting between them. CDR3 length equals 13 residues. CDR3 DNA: TGCGCCAGCAGCTTTGGGGTCACAGATACGCAGTATTTT. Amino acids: CASSFGVTDTQYF.

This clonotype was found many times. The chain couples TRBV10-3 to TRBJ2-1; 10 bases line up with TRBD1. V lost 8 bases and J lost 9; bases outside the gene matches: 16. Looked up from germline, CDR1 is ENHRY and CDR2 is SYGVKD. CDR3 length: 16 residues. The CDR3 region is CAIALGIGQGVGEQFF. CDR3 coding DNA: TGTGCCATCGCCCTAGGAATTGGACAGGGGGTGGGTGAGCAGTTCTTC.

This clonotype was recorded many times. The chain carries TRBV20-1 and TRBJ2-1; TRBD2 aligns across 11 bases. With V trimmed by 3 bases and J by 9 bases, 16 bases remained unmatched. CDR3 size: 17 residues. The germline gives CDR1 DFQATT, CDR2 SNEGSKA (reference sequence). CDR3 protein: CSASGTSGRNPVIEQFF. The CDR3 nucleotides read TGCAGTGCTAGTGGAACTAGCGGGAGAAACCCAGTTATTGAGCAGTTCTTC.

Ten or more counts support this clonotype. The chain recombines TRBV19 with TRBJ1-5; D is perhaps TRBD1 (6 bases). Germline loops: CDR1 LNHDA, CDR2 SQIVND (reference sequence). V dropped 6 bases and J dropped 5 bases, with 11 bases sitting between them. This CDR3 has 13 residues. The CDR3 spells CASRTGTHQPQHF. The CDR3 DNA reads TGTGCCAGTAGGACCGGGACACATCAGCCCCAGCATTTT.

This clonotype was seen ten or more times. For the CDR3, the DNA is TGTGGTTTAAAAGGGAACACCGGGGAGCTGTTTTTT. Amino acids: CGLKGNTGELFF. The chain combines TRBV28 with TRBJ2-2; D is unresolved. The CDR3 is 12 amino acids. CDR1 is MDHEN, CDR2 SYDVKM, per germline.

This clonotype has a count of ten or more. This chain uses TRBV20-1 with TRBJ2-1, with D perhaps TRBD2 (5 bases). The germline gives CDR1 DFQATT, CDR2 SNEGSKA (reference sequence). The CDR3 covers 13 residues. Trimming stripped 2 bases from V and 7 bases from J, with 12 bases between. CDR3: CSARKASMNEQFF. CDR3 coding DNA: TGCAGTGCTAGAAAGGCTAGCATGAATGAGCAGTTCTTC.

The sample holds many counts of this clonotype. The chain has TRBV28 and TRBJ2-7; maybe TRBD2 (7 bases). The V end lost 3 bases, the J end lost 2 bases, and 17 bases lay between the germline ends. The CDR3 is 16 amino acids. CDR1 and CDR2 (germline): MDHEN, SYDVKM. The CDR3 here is CASSFPGGLRPYEQYF. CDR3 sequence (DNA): TGTGCCAGCAGTTTCCCCGGGGGGCTTCGCCCCTACGAGCAGTACTTC.

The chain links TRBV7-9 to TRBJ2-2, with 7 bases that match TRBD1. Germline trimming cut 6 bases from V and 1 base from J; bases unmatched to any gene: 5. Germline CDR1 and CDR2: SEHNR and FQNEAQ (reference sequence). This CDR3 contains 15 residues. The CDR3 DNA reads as TGTGCCAGCAGTGGCCGGGACAGGAACACCGGGGAGCTGTTTTTT. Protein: CASSGRDRNTGELFF.

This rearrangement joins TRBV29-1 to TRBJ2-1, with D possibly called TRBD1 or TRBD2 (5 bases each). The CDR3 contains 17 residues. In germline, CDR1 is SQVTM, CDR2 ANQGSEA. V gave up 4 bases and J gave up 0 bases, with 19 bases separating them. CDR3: CSVVWGSIGSSYNEQFF. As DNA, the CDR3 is TGCAGCGTTGTTTGGGGGTCTATTGGGAGCTCCTACAATGAGCAGTTCTTC.

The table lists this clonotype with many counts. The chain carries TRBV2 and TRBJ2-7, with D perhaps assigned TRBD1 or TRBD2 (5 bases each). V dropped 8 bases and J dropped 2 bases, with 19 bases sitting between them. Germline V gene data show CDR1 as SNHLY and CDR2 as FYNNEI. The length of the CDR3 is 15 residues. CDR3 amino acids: CASARDAQTPYEQYF. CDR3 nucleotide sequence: TGTGCCAGCGCACGGGACGCTCAAACCCCCTACGAGCAGTACTTC.

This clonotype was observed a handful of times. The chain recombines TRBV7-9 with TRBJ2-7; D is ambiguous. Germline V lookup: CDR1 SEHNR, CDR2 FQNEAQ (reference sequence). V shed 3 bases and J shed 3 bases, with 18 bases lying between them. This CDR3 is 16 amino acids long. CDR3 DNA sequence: TGTGCCAGCAGCTTCGGCTTTGGGCTGGAAGGCTACGAGCAGTACTTC. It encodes CASSFGFGLEGYEQYF.

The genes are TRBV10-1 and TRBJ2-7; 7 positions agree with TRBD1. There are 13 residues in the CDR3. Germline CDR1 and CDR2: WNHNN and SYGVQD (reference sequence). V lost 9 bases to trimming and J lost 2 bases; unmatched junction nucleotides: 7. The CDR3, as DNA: TGCGCCAGAATCCGGGACAGAGCCTACGAGCAGTACTTC. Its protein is CARIRDRAYEQYF.

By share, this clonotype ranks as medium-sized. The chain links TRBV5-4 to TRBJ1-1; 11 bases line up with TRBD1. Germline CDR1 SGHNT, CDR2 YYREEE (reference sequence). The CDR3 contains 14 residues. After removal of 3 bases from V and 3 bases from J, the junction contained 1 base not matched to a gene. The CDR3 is CASSWGQGDTEAFF. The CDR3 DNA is TGTGCCAGCAGCTGGGGACAGGGGGACACTGAAGCTTTCTTT. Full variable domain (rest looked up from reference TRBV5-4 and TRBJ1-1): ETGVTQSPTHLIKTRGQQVTLRCSSQSGHNTVSWYQQALGQGPQFIFQYYREEENGRGNFPPRFSGLQFPNYSSELNVNALELDDSALYLCASSWGQGDTEAFFGQGTRLTVV.

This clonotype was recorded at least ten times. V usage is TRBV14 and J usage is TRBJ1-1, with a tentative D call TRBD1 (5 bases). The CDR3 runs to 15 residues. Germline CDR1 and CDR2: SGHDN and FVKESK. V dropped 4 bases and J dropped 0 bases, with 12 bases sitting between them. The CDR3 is CASSRLTGVNTEAFF. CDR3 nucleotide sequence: TGTGCCAGCAGCCGACTAACAGGCGTGAACACTGAAGCTTTCTTT.

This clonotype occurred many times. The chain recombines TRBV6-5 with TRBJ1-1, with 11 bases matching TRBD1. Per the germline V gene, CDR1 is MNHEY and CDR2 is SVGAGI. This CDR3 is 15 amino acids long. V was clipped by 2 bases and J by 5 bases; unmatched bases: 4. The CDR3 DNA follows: TGTGCCAGCAGTTACGCTGGGACAGGGGGAACTGAAGCTTTCTTT. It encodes CASSYAGTGGTEAFF.

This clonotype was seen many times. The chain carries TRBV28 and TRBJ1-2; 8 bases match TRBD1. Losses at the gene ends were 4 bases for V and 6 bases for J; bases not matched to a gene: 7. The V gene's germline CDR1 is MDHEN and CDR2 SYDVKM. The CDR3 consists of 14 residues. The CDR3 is CASSSPGGFDGYTF. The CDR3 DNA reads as TGTGCCAGCAGTTCCCCAGGGGGCTTTGATGGCTACACCTTC.